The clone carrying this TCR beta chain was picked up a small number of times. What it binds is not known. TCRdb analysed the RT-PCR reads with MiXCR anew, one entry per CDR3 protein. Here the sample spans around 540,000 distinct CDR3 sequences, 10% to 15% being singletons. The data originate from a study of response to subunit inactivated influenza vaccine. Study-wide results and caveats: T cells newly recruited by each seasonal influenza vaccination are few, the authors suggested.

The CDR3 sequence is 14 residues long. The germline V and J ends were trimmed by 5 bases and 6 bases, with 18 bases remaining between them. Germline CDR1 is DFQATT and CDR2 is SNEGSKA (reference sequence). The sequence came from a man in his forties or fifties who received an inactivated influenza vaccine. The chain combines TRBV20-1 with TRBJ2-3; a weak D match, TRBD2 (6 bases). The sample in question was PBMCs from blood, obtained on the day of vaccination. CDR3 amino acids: CSAQISSGGDTQYF. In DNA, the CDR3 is TGCAGTGCTCAGATTTCCTCCGGAGGGGATACGCAGTATTTT.